The text below deals with one T cell receptor (beta chain). Its specificity is not known. An even split of each subset's genomic DNA across several immunoSEQ plates was performed. Libraries were prepared by immunoSEQ multiplex PCR; TCRdb keeps only in-frame clonotypes and omits some of them. The data show around 1.9 million clones, 93% seen once. Naive CD8 cells lacked CD45RO, underwent positive selection for CCR7 and left out terminally differentiated effector memory CD45RA+ cells. This sample was included in a study of shared clonotypes between healthy human individuals. Study information: Per donor, three plates held CD4 naive cells, three held CD4 memory, two held CD8 naive and one held CD8 memory. General observations from the study: The naive CD4 repertoires of several donors were compared, and around 4.9% of clonotypes were shared. Compared with clonotypes that all four donors shared, non-shared clonotypes had lower generation probabilities.

Sequenced input: naive CD8+ T cells from PBMCs. The receptor was derived from a man between 18 and 29 years old in good health. Some clones in this sample may be carry-over from other donors' samples.

CDR3 sequence: CASSQVGREGPYEQYF. The CDR3 DNA sequence: TGCGCCAGCAGCCAAGTCGGGCGGGAGGGCCCCTACGAGCAGTACTTC. The J gene is TRBJ2-7, the V gene TRBV4-1; TRBD2 aligns across 9 bases. Germline V lookup: CDR1 MGHRA, CDR2 YSYEKL. J lost 2 bases, V lost 1 base, and 6 bases had no gene match. This CDR3 is 16 amino acids long.